The source of this T cell receptor beta chain is a study of cytomegalovirus exposure and HLA in healthy donors. Healthy bone marrow donors made up the donors. With 60 Vbeta and 13 Jbeta primers, the PCR was carried out. Only in-frame clones appear in the TCRdb table, and some are missing; sequencing was by immunoSEQ multiplex PCR. The sample includes roughly 180,000 clones, over 70% of them seen just once. As concerns this clone: Its antigen is as yet unknown.

The germline V gene has CDR1 GTSNPN and CDR2 SVGIG (reference sequence). CDR3 length equals 13 residues. V gave up 7 bases and J gave up 0 bases, with 10 bases separating them. Findings and limits, study-wide: Among the sequence variants, a highly shared cluster was likely an artifact of sequencing. Association of a missense DCLRE1C variant with TCR beta V- and J-gene trimming was reported in a later analysis. An apparent linkage of common viral pathogens to several of the most significant clusters emerged in a later analysis.

The sequence was collected from a male donor in good health and CMV-seronegative. Specimen: PBMCs. The chain recombines TRBV30 with TRBJ2-4; maybe TRBD2 (6 bases). CDR3 DNA sequence: TGTGCCTCCCAAGCGGGAGCCAAAAACATTCAGTACTTC. It specifies CASQAGAKNIQYF.